This T cell receptor (beta chain) came from a study of T cell repertoires in cytomegalovirus infection (dated by TCRdb to between 2018 and 2020). At the level of the whole study: The peptide stimulations were aimed at well-studied HLA-B-restricted epitopes as well as recently identified HLA-C-restricted CMV epitopes, whose presentation resists viral immunomodulation. Because public TCR beta signatures pointed to carriage of CMV infection together with the matching HLA type, the HLA type of each donor mattered for the analysis.

Summary of the overall study and its limitations: Cumulative frequency of public TCR beta family members discriminated carriers of CMV infection plus the relevant HLA type in this cohort and an independent approximately 370-donor cohort. The ex vivo response was dominated by HLA-C-restricted CMV-specific TCR beta clonotypes, which also provided the single most frequent clonotype in two of eight donors.

This clonotype has more than one count but fewer than ten. Its antigen is still unknown. It has no much larger one-base neighbor in the sample; base qualities were not kept. The run used an Illumina HiSeq 1500. TCRdb cleaned the public reads at Q25 with fastp, built clones with MiXCR and kept in-frame beta chains. CDR3 protein sequences are deduplicated, and each keeps its most common genes and DNA. The sample table contains hundreds of thousands of distinct CDR3 sequences; only one count was recorded for roughly 42% of them. The biggest ten clones account for around two fifths of the sample. Explained via the paper, the treatment or condition label denotes: in vitro stimulation with specific CMV peptide epitopes to enrich CMV-specific T cells. Its CDR3 holds 15 amino acids, cysteine through phenylalanine. Of the read, only the CDR3 DNA is kept; its 45 bases are in frame from base 1. Trimming takes 3 bases off V and 5 bases off J; junction bases not matched to a gene: 6. In the germline V gene, CDR1 corresponds to ENHRY and CDR2 to SYGVKD.

Recombination joined TRBV10-3 with TRBJ2-5, and TRBD2 matches 10 of the central bases. The sequence came from a human donor in good health (CMV status not recorded). Some clones in this sample may be carry-over from other donors' samples. Material: cultured PBMCs, obtained from culture after CMV antigen stimulation. The sequence in DNA is TGTGCCATCAGTGATGTAACTAGCGGGAAGGAGACCCAGTACTTC. This codes for CAISDVTSGKETQYF.